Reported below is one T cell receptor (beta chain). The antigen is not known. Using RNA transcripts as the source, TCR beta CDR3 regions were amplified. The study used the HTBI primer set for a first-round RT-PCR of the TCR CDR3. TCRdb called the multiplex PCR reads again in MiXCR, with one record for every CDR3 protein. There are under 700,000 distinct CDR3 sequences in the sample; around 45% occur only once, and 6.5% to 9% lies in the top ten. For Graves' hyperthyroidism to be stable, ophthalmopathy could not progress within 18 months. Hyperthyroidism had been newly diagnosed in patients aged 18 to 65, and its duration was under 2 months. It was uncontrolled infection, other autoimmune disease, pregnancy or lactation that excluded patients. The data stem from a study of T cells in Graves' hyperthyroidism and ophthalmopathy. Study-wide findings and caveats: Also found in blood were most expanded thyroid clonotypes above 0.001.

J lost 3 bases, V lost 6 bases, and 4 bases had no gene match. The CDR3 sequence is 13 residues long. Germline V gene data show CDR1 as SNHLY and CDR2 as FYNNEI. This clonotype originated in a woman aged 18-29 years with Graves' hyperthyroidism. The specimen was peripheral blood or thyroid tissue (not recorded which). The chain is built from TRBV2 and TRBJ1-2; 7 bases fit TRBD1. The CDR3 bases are TGTGCCAGCAGGGGGACAGTCTACTATGGCTACACCTTC. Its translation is CASRGTVYYGYTF.